Below are 6 T cell receptor beta chains sequenced from a single sample in a study of response to subunit inactivated influenza vaccine. TCRdb re-called the RT-PCR reads with MiXCR, one entry per CDR3 protein. The sample holds approximately 530,000 distinct CDR3 sequences, 10% to 15% seen once. The sample here was PBMCs from blood, taken 40 to 50 days after vaccination. The source of these receptors is a middle-aged man who received an inactivated influenza vaccine.

V usage is TRBV4-2 and J usage is TRBJ2-7, with 8 positions matching TRBD1. The CDR3 is made up of 16 amino acids. J gave up 4 bases and V 0 bases, and 8 bases lay outside the gene matches. Germline V lookup: CDR1 LGHNA, CDR2 YNFKEQ. Written as DNA, the CDR3 is TGTGCCAGCAGCCAAGAACAAGGACAGGGAATATACGAGCAGTACTTC. Protein sequence: CASSQEQGQGIYEQYF.

CDR3 residues: CASSYSGDPYNEQFF. The CDR3 coding sequence is TGTGCCAGCAGTTACTCGGGCGACCCGTACAATGAGCAGTTCTTC. The V gene is TRBV6-2 or TRBV6-3, the J gene TRBJ2-1; D not resolved. Trimming cost V 0 bases and J 4 bases, with 10 bases left between them. The CDR3 has 15 amino acids. From germline, CDR1 is MNHEY and CDR2 SVGEGT.

The J gene is TRBJ2-1, the V gene TRBV12-3 or TRBV12-4, with a tentative D call TRBD2 (7 bases). V was clipped by 5 bases and J by 1 base, with 18 bases between them. This CDR3 contains 17 residues. Here the CDR3 reads CASSLSQRGGSYNEQFF. For the CDR3, the DNA is TGTGCCAGCAGTCTCTCGCAGAGGGGGGGATCCTACAATGAGCAGTTCTTC.

This clonotype was counted between two and nine times. The chain links TRBV28 to TRBJ2-7; D is possibly TRBD2 (6 bases). Germline values: CDR1 MDHEN, CDR2 SYDVKM. The CDR3 length is 15 residues. V lost 9 bases and J lost 3, with 21 bases in between. DNA of the CDR3: TGTGCCAGGGACGGGACTGACCGAACCAACTACGAGCAGTACTTC. This translates into CARDGTDRTNYEQYF.

The rearrangement joins TRBV29-1 to TRBJ2-1; 10 bases align to TRBD1. J gave up 8 bases and V 8 bases, and 12 bases lay outside the gene matches. Germline V lookup: CDR1 SQVTM, CDR2 ANQGSEA. The CDR3 sequence is 14 residues long. This chain's CDR3 is CSPVPGQGCDEQFF. For the CDR3, the DNA is TGCAGCCCAGTCCCGGGACAGGGGTGCGATGAGCAGTTCTTC.

Comments on this clonotype: A read error may explain this, as a much larger clone is one base away. The gene calls are TRBV28 and TRBJ2-5; the D gene is possibly TRBD2 (6 bases). The CDR3 covers 16 residues. V lost 6 bases, J lost 4 bases, and 21 bases lay in between. Per germline, CDR1 MDHEN and CDR2 SYDVKM. The CDR3: CASRQTGTCIPETQYF. As DNA, the CDR3 is TGTGCCAGCAGACAAACCGGGACTTGCATCCCAGAGACCCAGTACTTC.